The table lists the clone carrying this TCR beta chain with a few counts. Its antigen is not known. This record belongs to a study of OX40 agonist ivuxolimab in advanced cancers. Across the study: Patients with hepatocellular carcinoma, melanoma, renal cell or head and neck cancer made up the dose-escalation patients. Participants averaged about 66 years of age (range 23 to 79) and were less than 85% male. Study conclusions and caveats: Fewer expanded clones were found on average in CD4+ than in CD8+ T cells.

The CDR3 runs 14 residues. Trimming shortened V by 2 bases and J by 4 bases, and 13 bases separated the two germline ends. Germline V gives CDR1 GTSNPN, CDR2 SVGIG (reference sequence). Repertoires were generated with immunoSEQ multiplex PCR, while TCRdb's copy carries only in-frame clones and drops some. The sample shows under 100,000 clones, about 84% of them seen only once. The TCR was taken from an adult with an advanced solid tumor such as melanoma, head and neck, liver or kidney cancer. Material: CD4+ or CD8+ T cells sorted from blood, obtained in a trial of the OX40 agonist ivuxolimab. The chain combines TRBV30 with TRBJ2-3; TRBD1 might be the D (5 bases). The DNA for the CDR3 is TGTGCCTGGAGTCCCCTCTTGGGGCCAGATACGCAGTATTTT. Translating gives CAWSPLLGPDTQYF.